Sequencing of this T cell receptor beta chain was carried out in a study of Ad26.COV2.S vaccination and SARS-CoV-2 variants (dated by TCRdb to the early 2020s). General notes on the study: Donors in the vaccine arm were drawn from COV1001, a phase I-IIa trial of Ad26.COV2.S in healthy adults that was multicentre, randomized, double-blind and placebo-controlled. Investigators remained blinded to trial group allocation during experiments and outcome assessment. Ad26.COV2.S was given intramuscularly at 5x10^10 or 1x10^11 viral particles, as a single shot or as two shots 56 days apart. Sequencing of the TCRbeta repertoire served to evaluate the specificity and breadth of SARS-CoV-2-reactive T cell receptors following Ad26.COV2.S vaccination. Trial participants were randomized into five groups of five: low-dose or high-dose Ad26.COV2.S given once or twice, or placebo on both occasions. The TCR-sequenced set comprised around 30 samples: some 20 Ad26.COV2.S vaccine recipients, 5 placebo recipients and 8 SARS-CoV-2 convalescent individuals. Beyond this particular receptor, the publication reports: Comparable non-spike TCR breadth was observed between vaccine and placebo recipients, consistent with only spike being contained in the vaccine. The study was not powered for comparison of responses between vaccine doses or regimens. After vaccination, spike-specific CD8+ and CD4+ T cell responses were reported to show substantial breadth. According to the authors, total T cell responses may have been underestimated by the TCR breadth and depth analyses. Spike-specific TCR breadth was higher in Ad26.COV2.S recipients than in placebo recipients (P = 0.0014).

The immunoSEQ Assay was used to sequence TCRbeta CDR3 regions. After extraction, genomic DNA underwent amplification by bias-controlled multiplex PCR, followed by high-throughput sequencing. For the original study's pipeline: To quantify the absolute abundance of every unique TCRbeta CDR3 region, sequences were collapsed and filtered. T cell fraction was estimated by normalizing TCRbeta template counts to usable DNA, with usable DNA measured through amplification of reference genes found in all nucleated cells. Repertoire TCRs were annotated as SARS-CoV-2-specific by exact matching of V gene, CDR3 amino acid sequence and J gene to a known reactive TCR set. The reference SARS-CoV-2 TCR set was derived from MIRA and filtered for enrichment in COVID-19-positive ImmuneCODE repertoires, a step that removed public or cross-reactive TCRs. Based on the MIRA antigens, annotated TCRs were further analysed at the level of specific ORF or position within ORF. Breadth was defined as annotated unique rearrangements over total unique productive rearrangements; depth was the summed frequency of those rearrangements. Two-sided Wilcoxon rank-sum tests were used to compare TCR breadth between groups. The table comes from immuneACCESS by way of TCRdb, which keeps in-frame sequences with V and J called. Part of the clones is missing from these tables; in studies checked, under half for an unresolved V gene and the rest for unknown reasons. D and trimming were read from the DNA, whereas the V and J calls and clone size are those reported in that table. The sample table records roughly 410,000 clones; 83% of these occur just once. The leading ten clones occupy just under 7.5% of the sample.

With respect to this clone: The specificity of this receptor is unknown. No qualities accompany the bases; no much larger clone lies one base away.

The sample's treatment or condition label is to be understood as: over 15 received Ad26.COV2.S at low or high dose, single or two shots; a few received placebo; per-sample allocation not given. Repertoires of vaccine and placebo recipients were sequenced from samples collected on day 63 after the first injection. In Cohort 1b, 25 or so adults aged 18-55 years were enrolled at a single site in Boston, USA, between 29 July and 7 August 2020. Ad26.COV2.S was a replication-incompetent adenovirus type 26 vector that expressed a prefusion-stabilized SARS-CoV-2 spike protein derived from the original Wuhan strain. Material: peripheral blood, obtained in a trial of Ad26.COV2.S vaccine versus placebo. This sequence was found in a person aged 18-65 years who received the Ad26.COV2.S COVID-19 vaccine or a placebo.

The DNA sequence is as follows: TGTGCCAGCGGACTGGACGGATCAGAAGAGACCCAGTACTTC. Its coded protein is CASGLDGSEETQYF. The chain employs TRBV3-1 (or the pseudogene TRBV3-2) and TRBJ2-5, and possibly TRBD2, on 5 matching bases. Per the germline V gene (reference sequence), LGHDT is the CDR1 and YNNKEL is the CDR2. Trimming takes 8 bases from V and 3 bases from J, and the germline ends sit 16 bases apart. The CDR3 numbers 14 residues from cysteine through phenylalanine. Just the 42-base CDR3 DNA is kept, in frame starting at base 1.